The T cell receptor (beta chain) described here comes from a study of T cell responses to AZD1222 COVID-19 vaccine. Broader study findings: Only 5 to 7 AZD1222 recipients tested seropositive at baseline. Clonal diversity may have been underestimated, and the donors were mostly white British, with more females than males. The study sampled repertoires only after the peak T cell response.

On this clone itself: As yet, its antigen is unknown.

Whether given at about 4 or about 12 weeks, second doses were pooled. Germline V gene lookup returns CDR1 LGHNA and CDR2 YNFKEQ. The CDR3 length is 13 residues. Trimming shortened V by 2 bases and J by 8 bases, and 12 bases separated the two germline ends. The repertoire was sequenced with immunoSEQ multiplex PCR; TCRdb's copy has only in-frame clones and lacks some. The sample contains around 130,000 clones, about 93% of which appear only once. The sample consisted of peripheral blood, taken 28 days after the second AZD1222 dose. The chain uses TRBV4-2 and TRBJ1-2, with D maybe TRBD1 (5 bases). This TCR was recovered from an adult who received the AZD1222 COVID-19 vaccine. CDR3 in DNA: TGTGCCAGCAGCCAAATGGGGGGATACGGCTACACCTTC. Amino acids: CASSQMGGYGYTF.